This T cell receptor beta chain was recovered during a study of CD8+ T cells in alopecia areata. Turning to the study itself: Each day, treated patients took oral tofacitinib twice, at 5 to 10 mg per dose.

This clone was seen once. Its antigen remains unidentified. The study, taken as a whole, reports: For patients receiving tofacitinib, scalp clonality and expanded CD8+ clones among the top 100 significantly decreased. Sharing of TCR sequences between patients (possibly for HLA-related reasons) was less clear than in mice.

Treatment: oral pan-JAK inhibitor, 5-10 mg twice daily. It was from PBMCs that CD4+ and CD8+ T cells were sorted. Germline V gene lookup returns CDR1 SQVTM and CDR2 ANQGSEA. J was trimmed by 0 bases and V by 7 bases; bases with no gene match: 5. The CDR3 loop spans 13 amino acids. Sequencing relied on a cDNA template that was reverse transcribed from extracted RNA. Libraries were prepared by immunoSEQ multiplex PCR; TCRdb keeps only in-frame clonotypes and omits some of them. This table has 180,000 or so clones, about 61% appearing once. This clonotype originated in a human donor with alopecia areata. Here the sequenced sample was CD4+ T cells sorted from blood, taken between weeks 55 and 65, from a patient treated with tofacitinib. This chain links TRBV29-1 with TRBJ2-7, with 8 bases aligning to TRBD2. CDR3 DNA sequence: TGCAGCGCGGGGGGGTACCCCTCCTACGAGCAGTACTTC. It yields the protein CSAGGYPSYEQYF.